Below are 17 T cell receptor beta chains sequenced from a single sample in a study of T-cell memory formation after mild COVID-19. TCRdb reprocessed the 5' RACE reads with MiXCR, giving one entry per CDR3 protein. The data hold hundreds of thousands of distinct CDR3 sequences, with more than 15% observed a single time. Sequenced sample: PBMCs or a T cell subset sorted from them (not recorded which). The source of these receptors is a man aged 18 to 30 who had mild COVID-19 (a few samples of this study predate the infection). Cell type and time point are not known.

This clonotype was counted between two and nine times. The V and J genes are TRBV5-1 and TRBJ2-1; 8 nucleotides match TRBD2. The germline gives CDR1 SGHRS, CDR2 YFSETQ. The trim removed 7 bases at V and 8 bases at J, leaving 17 bases unmatched. The CDR3 runs 16 residues. In DNA, the CDR3 is TGCGCCAGCTCCTATCCTAAGGCGGGGGGCCTTGATGAGCAGTTCTTC. Translation: CASSYPKAGGLDEQFF.

This chain connects TRBV14 to TRBJ1-1; D is uncertain. Germline CDR1 reads SGHDN; CDR2 reads FVKESK. Trimming removed 1 base from V and 1 base from J, with 4 bases in between. The CDR3 extends over 13 amino acids. The DNA of the CDR3 is TGTGCCAGCAGCCAAGTAACGAACACTGAAGCTTTCTTT. Protein product: CASSQVTNTEAFF.

This chain links TRBV4-1 with TRBJ1-5; tentative D call: TRBD1 (5 bases). Germline CDR1 MGHRA, CDR2 YSYEKL. Trimming pared 0 bases from V and 6 bases from J, leaving 12 bases between. The CDR3 is 15 amino acids. CDR3 region: CASSQDLRGRQPQHF. The CDR3 bases are TGCGCCAGCAGCCAAGATTTGAGGGGCCGTCAGCCCCAGCATTTT.

This chain links TRBV19 with TRBJ1-1; D is ambiguous. Trimming took off 6 bases at V and 0 bases at J, with 11 bases between the two ends. Germline CDR1 reads LNHDA; CDR2 reads SQIVND (reference sequence). CDR3 length: 14 amino acids. This CDR3 reads CASSRRTLNTEAFF. The CDR3 region has the DNA TGTGCCAGTAGCCGCCGGACCCTGAACACTGAAGCTTTCTTT.

This clonotype was counted a few times. V gene TRBV12-3 or TRBV12-4 combines with J gene TRBJ1-2; the D is unclear. The CDR3 sequence is 13 residues long. The ends were cut back, 5 bases at V and 1 base at J, with 8 bases in the middle. Here the CDR3 DNA reads TGTGCCAGCAGTGAGGAGATTAACTATGGCTACACCTTC. Its protein is CASSEEINYGYTF.

This clonotype was seen a few times. This sequence joins TRBV14 and TRBJ2-2; weak D call: TRBD1 (5 bases). The CDR3 runs to 15 residues. The germline V gene encodes CDR1 SGHDN and CDR2 FVKESK. V gave up 3 bases and J gave up 5 bases, with 13 bases separating them. CDR3 region: CASSQLRRQTGELFF. Here the CDR3 DNA reads TGTGCCAGCAGCCAGCTTCGGCGACAGACCGGGGAGCTGTTTTTT.

This clonotype has a handful of counts. The rearrangement joins TRBV12-3 or TRBV12-4 to TRBJ1-5, with 8 nucleotides matching TRBD1. Germline trimming cut 5 bases from V and 3 bases from J; bases unmatched to any gene: 6. CDR3 length: 15 residues. CDR3 DNA: TGTGCCAGCAGTGACCAGGGGGCCGTCAATCAGCCCCAGCATTTT. Its protein product is CASSDQGAVNQPQHF.

This clonotype was counted between two and nine times. Germline is not matched at one junction end, which may reflect a read error. V and J are TRBV11-2 and TRBJ2-5; 10 bases match TRBD1. The CDR3 loop spans 12 amino acids. Per the germline V gene, CDR1 is SGHAT and CDR2 is FQNNGV. The CDR3 protein is CASRNTGTGEDF. In DNA, the CDR3 is TGTGCCAGCAGGAATACCGGGACAGGGGAGGACTTC.

This clonotype was detected only a few times. J is TRBJ2-7 and V is TRBV28, with D tentatively TRBD1 or TRBD2 (7 bases each). The CDR3 consists of 13 residues. Germline-derived CDR1 and CDR2 are MDHEN and SYDVKM. V was clipped by 6 bases and J by 4 bases, with 13 bases between them. CDR3 DNA: TGTGCCAGCAGGGGGACAGCGGGGTACGAGCAGTACGTC. Translation gives CASRGTAGYEQYV.

The rearrangement uses TRBV12-3 or TRBV12-4 and TRBJ2-1, with D perhaps matching TRBD2 (6 bases). Between the trimmed V and J ends, which lost 6 bases and 8 bases, there was a span of 20 bases. The CDR3 spans 15 residues. The CDR3 sequence: CASRQIGGAAHEQFF. As DNA, the CDR3 is TGTGCCAGCAGGCAGATTGGCGGGGCAGCCCATGAGCAGTTCTTC.

This chain links TRBV4-3 with TRBJ2-5; 8 bases match TRBD1. The CDR3 is made up of 15 amino acids. CDR1 and CDR2 (germline): LGHNA, YSLEER. The J segment lost 5 bases and the V segment lost 4 bases, leaving 9 bases of the junction unmatched. The CDR3: CASSPESDRAETQYF. Here the CDR3 DNA reads TGCGCCAGCAGCCCAGAGTCGGACAGGGCGGAGACCCAGTACTTC.

The chain employs TRBV7-2 and TRBJ2-7; D is unclear. CDR1 is SGHTA and CDR2 is FQGNSA in the germline V gene. Trimming cost V 5 bases and J 3 bases, with 26 bases left between them. CDR3 length equals 18 residues. The CDR3 is CASSAFPSLTYTIYEQYV. DNA of the CDR3: TGTGCCAGCAGCGCATTCCCGAGCCTGACTTATACGATCTACGAGCAGTACGTC.

This clonotype was counted a few times. CDR3: CARTEGFVGGLSNQPQHF. The CDR3 DNA reads as TGTGCCAGAACGGAGGGCTTTGTTGGTGGGCTTAGCAATCAGCCCCAGCATTTT. This rearrangement joins TRBV11-2 to TRBJ1-5; D gene ambiguous. Germline V lookup: CDR1 SGHAT, CDR2 FQNNGV. The V end was cut by 9 bases, the J end by 0 bases, with 24 bases between. The CDR3 is 18 amino acids.

This clonotype was counted many times. The chain has TRBV5-1 and TRBJ2-1, with 11 bases matching TRBD2. This CDR3 spans 16 amino acids. The trim removed 0 bases at V and 4 bases at J, leaving 3 bases unmatched. Germline V gives CDR1 SGHRS, CDR2 YFSETQ. This CDR3 reads CASSLETSGGYNEQFF. The CDR3 nucleotides read TGCGCCAGCAGCTTGGAAACTAGCGGGGGATACAATGAGCAGTTCTTC.

The sample holds a few counts of this clonotype. This chain connects TRBV7-9 to TRBJ2-3; no definite D call. V gave up 8 bases and J gave up 5 bases, with 11 bases separating them. CDR3 size: 12 residues. Germline V gives CDR1 SEHNR, CDR2 FQNEAQ (reference sequence). CDR3: CASRWVEDTQYF. The CDR3 nucleotides read TGTGCCAGCCGCTGGGTTGAAGATACGCAGTATTTT. The full variable domain, with the rest looked up from reference TRBV7-9 and TRBJ2-3, is DTGVSQNPRHKITKRGQNVTFRCDPISEHNRLYWYRQTLGQGPEFLTYFQNEAQLEKSRLLSDRFSAERPKGSFSTLEIQRTEQGDSAMYLCASRWVEDTQYFGPGTRLTVL.

A note on this clonotype: One end of the junction is discordant with germline, which a read error may explain. The chain has TRBV4-3 and TRBJ1-2; 7 bases are a match to TRBD1. CDR3 length: 17 residues. Germline V gives CDR1 LGHNA, CDR2 YSLEER. The CDR3 nucleotides are TGCGCCAGCAGGCAAGAAGAACGTACAGGGGCCGTGGACGGCTACACCTTC. It specifies CASRQEERTGAVDGYTF.

The V gene is TRBV4-3, the J gene TRBJ1-2; D gene uncertain. V lost 2 bases and J lost 7, with 17 bases in between. CDR3 length: 15 amino acids. The V gene's germline CDR1 is LGHNA and CDR2 YSLEER. Written as DNA, the CDR3 is TGCGCCAGCAGCCAATCCTCAGCCGGTGAAGCTGGCTACACCTTC. Residues: CASSQSSAGEAGYTF.